A single sample gave rise to the 3 T cell receptor beta chains below, sequenced in a study of T-cell memory formation after mild COVID-19 (dated by TCRdb to the early 2020s). Libraries were built with 5' RACE. Sequencer: Illumina NovaSeq 6000. TCRdb redid the processing of the public reads, applying fastp at Q25 and MiXCR, and retained in-frame beta chains. CDR3 protein duplicates are merged, each entry listing the most common genes and DNA. The table for this sample lists about 200,000 distinct CDR3 sequences; 9.5% of them were counted only once. The ten biggest clones cover 3.5% to 4% of the sample. The sample taken for sequencing was PBMCs or a T cell subset sorted from them (not recorded which). The receptors were gathered from a man aged 18 to 29 who had mild COVID-19 (a few samples of this study predate the infection). The sample titles of this study are shuffled in the database, so cell type and time point are left out; the donor was told from shared clones.

The V gene is TRBV6-2 or TRBV6-3, the J gene TRBJ2-5; 7 bases agree with TRBD1. The CDR3 extends over 17 amino acids. Unmatched junction bases numbered 7, after V lost 0 bases and J lost 0 bases. Germline-derived CDR1 and CDR2 are MNHEY and SVGEGT. The CDR3 DNA reads TGTGCCAGCAGTTACTCCTGGGACAGAATTAACCAAGAGACCCAGTACTTC. Residues: CASSYSWDRINQETQYF.

This clonotype was observed at least ten times. The V and J genes are TRBV28 and TRBJ1-2, with D perhaps TRBD1 (6 bases). The germline CDR1 and CDR2 sequences are MDHEN and SYDVKM. The V end lost 5 bases, the J end lost 6 bases, and 16 bases lay between the germline ends. CDR3 length equals 14 residues. CDR3 DNA sequence: TGTGCCAGCAGTCCCGCAGGGGAACGGAATGGCTACACCTTC. Translating gives CASSPAGERNGYTF.

The genes are TRBV11-2 and TRBJ2-7, with 16 nucleotides matching TRBD2. V lost 3 bases, J lost 2 bases, and 10 bases stayed unmatched. The V gene's germline CDR1 is SGHAT and CDR2 FQNNGV. This CDR3 contains 19 residues. This chain's CDR3 is CASSFKPGLAGGPPYEQYF. The CDR3 DNA follows: TGTGCCAGCAGCTTTAAACCGGGACTAGCGGGGGGGCCCCCCTACGAGCAGTACTTC.